Listed below are T cell receptor beta chains from one sample, sequenced in a study of blood T cell repertoires in COVID-19. Some clones are missing from TCRdb's copy, which holds only in-frame ones; the method was immunoSEQ multiplex PCR. The sample contains about 22,000 clones, more than 90% of which appear only once. The sequenced sample was peripheral blood. The receptors here all came from a woman in her sixties or seventies with active COVID-19. Both conserved end residues are part of each CDR3. D genes are given only for firm matches. A row's size may be missing; if present it is once, few, many or a size class.

>NA|NA|TRBV7-9|14|TRBJ2-1
CASSFPAGTHEQFF
TGTGCCAGCAGCTTCCCCGCGGGGACCCATGAGCAGTTCTTC
>once|NA|TRBV11-2|15|TRBJ2-1
CASSLDPGASSEQFF
TGTGCCAGCAGCTTAGATCCGGGAGCGTCCAGTGAGCAGTTCTTC
>NA|TRBD1|TRBV6-5|15|TRBJ2-2
CASRHGTGAAGELFF
TGTGCCAGCAGACATGGGACAGGGGCTGCCGGGGAGCTGTTTTTT
>NA|NA|TRBV6-4|13|TRBJ1-1
CASSGGAGTEAFF
TGTGCCAGCAGTGGGGGAGCGGGGACTGAAGCTTTCTTT
>NA|TRBD1|TRBV5-1|14|TRBJ2-7
CASSRKTGPHEQYF
TGCGCCAGCAGCCGGAAGACAGGGCCCCACGAGCAGTACTTC
>NA|TRBD2|TRBV7-2|17|TRBJ2-2
CASTLTLAGDSTGELFF
TGTGCCAGCACACTTACACTAGCGGGAGATTCAACCGGGGAGCTGTTTTTT
>NA|NA|TRBV18|13|TRBJ2-7
CASSPITREEQYF
TGTGCCAGCTCACCCATTACTAGGGAGGAGCAGTACTTC
>NA|NA|TRBV2|12|TRBJ2-1
CASSETRNEQFF
TGTGCCAGCAGTGAAACTAGAAATGAGCAGTTCTTC
>NA|TRBD2|TRBV7-3|16|TRBJ2-3
CASSALAGGSTDTQYF
TGTGCCAGCAGCGCCCTAGCGGGAGGGAGTACAGATACGCAGTATTTT
>NA|NA|TRBV7-9|13|TRBJ2-7
CASSPGLVNEQYF
TGTGCCAGCAGCCCTGGCCTAGTAAACGAGCAGTACTTC
>NA|NA|TRBV9|16|TRBJ2-5
CASSVGPAVVSGTQYF
TGTGCCAGCAGCGTAGGTCCAGCGGTTGTTTCAGGGACCCAGTACTTC
>NA|TRBD2|TRBV11-3|16|TRBJ2-3
CASSVTSGSGKDTQYF
TGTGCCAGCAGCGTGACTAGCGGGAGTGGAAAAGATACGCAGTATTTT
>NA|TRBD2|TRBV5-1|15|TRBJ2-5
CASSLGTSGRETQYF
TGCGCCAGCAGCTTGGGGACTAGCGGGAGAGAGACCCAGTACTTC
>NA|NA|TRBV5-1|12|TRBJ2-7
CASSLDRAVQYF
TGCGCCAGCAGCTTGGACAGGGCGGTGCAGTACTTC
>NA|NA|TRBV11-2|13|TRBJ2-7
CASSLGRYYEQYF
TGTGCCAGCAGCTTGGGGAGGTACTACGAGCAGTACTTC
>NA|NA|TRBV18|13|TRBJ2-5
CASSRAQQETQYF
TGTGCCAGCTCACGGGCACAGCAAGAGACCCAGTACTTC
>NA|TRBD1|TRBV5-1|13|TRBJ1-4
CASSLGDREKLFF
TGCGCCAGCAGCTTGGGGGACAGAGAAAAACTGTTTTTT
>NA|NA|TRBV2|11|TRBJ2-1
CASSLANEQFF
TGTGCCAGCAGTCTAGCCAATGAGCAGTTCTTC
>NA|NA|TRBV5-1|13|TRBJ1-1
CASSSTSNTEAFF
TGCGCCAGCAGCTCGACATCGAACACTGAAGCTTTCTTT
>NA|TRBD1|TRBV19|14|TRBJ2-3
CASRDRGRADTQYF
TGTGCCAGTAGGGACAGGGGGCGCGCAGATACGCAGTATTTT
>NA|TRBD1|TRBV29-1|14|TRBJ2-5
CSVDGTGGQETQYF
TGCAGCGTTGACGGGACAGGGGGCCAAGAGACCCAGTACTTC
>NA|TRBD2|TRBV30|14|TRBJ2-7
CAWSVNSGRYEQYF
TGTGCCTGGAGTGTGAATAGCGGGAGGTACGAGCAGTACTTC
>NA|TRBD2|TRBV5-1|13|TRBJ2-1
CASSLSGGNEQFF
TGCGCCAGCAGCTTGAGCGGGGGGAATGAGCAGTTCTTC
>NA|TRBD2|TRBV7-9|15|TRBJ2-1
CASSLGTSPGREQFF
TGTGCCAGCAGCTTAGGGACTAGTCCGGGTCGGGAGCAGTTCTTC